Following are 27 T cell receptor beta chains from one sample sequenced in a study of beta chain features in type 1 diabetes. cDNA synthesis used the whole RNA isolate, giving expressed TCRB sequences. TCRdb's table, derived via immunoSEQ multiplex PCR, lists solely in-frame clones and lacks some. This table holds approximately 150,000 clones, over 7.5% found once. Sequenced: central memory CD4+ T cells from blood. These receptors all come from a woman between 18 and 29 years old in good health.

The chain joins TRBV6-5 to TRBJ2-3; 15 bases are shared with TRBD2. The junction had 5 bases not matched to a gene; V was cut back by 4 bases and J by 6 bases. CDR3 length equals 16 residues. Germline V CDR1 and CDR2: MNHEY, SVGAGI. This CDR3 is CASSSPGLAGGDTQYF. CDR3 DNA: TGTGCCAGCAGTTCCCCGGGACTAGCGGGAGGCGATACGCAGTATTTT.

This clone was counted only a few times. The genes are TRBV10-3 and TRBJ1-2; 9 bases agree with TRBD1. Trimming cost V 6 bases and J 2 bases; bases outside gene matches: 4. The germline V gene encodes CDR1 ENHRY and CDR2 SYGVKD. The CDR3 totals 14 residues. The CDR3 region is CAIRGQGENYGYTF. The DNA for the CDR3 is TGTGCCATCAGGGGACAGGGCGAAAACTATGGCTACACCTTC.

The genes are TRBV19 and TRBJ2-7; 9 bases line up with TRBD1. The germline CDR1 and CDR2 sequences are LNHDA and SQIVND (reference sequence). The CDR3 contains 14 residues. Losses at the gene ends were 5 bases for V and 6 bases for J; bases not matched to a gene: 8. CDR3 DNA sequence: TGTGCCAGTAGTCTACAGGGGGCTTTTCTCGAGCAGTACTTC. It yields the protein CASSLQGAFLEQYF.

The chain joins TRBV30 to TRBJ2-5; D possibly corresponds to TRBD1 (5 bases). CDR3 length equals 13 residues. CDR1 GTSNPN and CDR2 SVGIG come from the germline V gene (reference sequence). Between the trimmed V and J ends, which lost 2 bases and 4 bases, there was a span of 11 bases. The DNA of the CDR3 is TGTGCCTGGAGTACCAGGGTTCGAGAGACCCAGTACTTC. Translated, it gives CAWSTRVRETQYF.

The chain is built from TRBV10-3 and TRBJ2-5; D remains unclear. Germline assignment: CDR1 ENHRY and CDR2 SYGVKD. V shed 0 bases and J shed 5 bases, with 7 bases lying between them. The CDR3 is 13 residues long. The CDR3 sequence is CAISESTRETQYF. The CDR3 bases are TGTGCCATCAGTGAGTCGACAAGGGAGACCCAGTACTTC.

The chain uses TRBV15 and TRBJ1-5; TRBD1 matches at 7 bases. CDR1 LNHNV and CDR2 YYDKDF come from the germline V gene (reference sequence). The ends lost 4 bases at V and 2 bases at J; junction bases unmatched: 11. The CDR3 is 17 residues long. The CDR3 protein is CATSTTGVGRGNQPQHF. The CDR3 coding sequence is TGTGCCACCAGCACCACAGGGGTTGGACGAGGCAATCAGCCCCAGCATTTT.

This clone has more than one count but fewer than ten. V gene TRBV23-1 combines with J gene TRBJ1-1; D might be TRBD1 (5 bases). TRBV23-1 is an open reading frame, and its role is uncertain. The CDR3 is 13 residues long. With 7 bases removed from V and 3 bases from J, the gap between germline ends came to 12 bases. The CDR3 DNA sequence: TGCGCCAGCATCGGGGGACTGTACACTGAAGCTTTCTTT. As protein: CASIGGLYTEAFF.

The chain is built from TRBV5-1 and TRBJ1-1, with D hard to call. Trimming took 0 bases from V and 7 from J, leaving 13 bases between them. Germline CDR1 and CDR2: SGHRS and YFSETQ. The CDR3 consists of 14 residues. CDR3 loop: CASSLEAGLGEAFF. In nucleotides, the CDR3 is TGCGCCAGCAGCTTGGAAGCGGGGTTGGGTGAAGCTTTCTTT.

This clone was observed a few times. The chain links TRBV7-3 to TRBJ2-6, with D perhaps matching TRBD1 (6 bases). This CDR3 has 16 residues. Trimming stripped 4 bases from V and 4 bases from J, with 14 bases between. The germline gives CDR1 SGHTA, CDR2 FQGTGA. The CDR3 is CASSSTSGVGANVLTF. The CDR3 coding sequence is TGTGCCAGCAGCTCAACCTCAGGGGTCGGGGCCAACGTCCTGACTTTC.

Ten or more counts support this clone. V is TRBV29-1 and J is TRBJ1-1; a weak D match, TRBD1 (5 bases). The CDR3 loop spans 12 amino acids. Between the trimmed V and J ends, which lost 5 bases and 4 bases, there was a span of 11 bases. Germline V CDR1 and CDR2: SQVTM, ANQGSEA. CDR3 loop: CSVRRGSTEAFF. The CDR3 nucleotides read TGCAGCGTTCGAAGGGGATCCACTGAAGCTTTCTTT.

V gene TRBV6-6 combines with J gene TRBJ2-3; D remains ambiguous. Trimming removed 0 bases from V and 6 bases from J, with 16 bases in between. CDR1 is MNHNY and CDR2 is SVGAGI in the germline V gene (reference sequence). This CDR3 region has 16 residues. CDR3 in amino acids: CASSYSAVPTRDTQYF. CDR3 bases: TGTGCCAGCAGTTACTCTGCGGTCCCAACGAGGGATACGCAGTATTTT.

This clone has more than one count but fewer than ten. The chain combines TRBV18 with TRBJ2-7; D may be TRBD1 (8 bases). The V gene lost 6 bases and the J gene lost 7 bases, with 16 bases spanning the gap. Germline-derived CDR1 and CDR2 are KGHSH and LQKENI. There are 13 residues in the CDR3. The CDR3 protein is CASSLDREGEQYF. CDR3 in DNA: TGTGCCAGCTCCCTGGACAGGGAGGGAGAGCAGTACTTC.

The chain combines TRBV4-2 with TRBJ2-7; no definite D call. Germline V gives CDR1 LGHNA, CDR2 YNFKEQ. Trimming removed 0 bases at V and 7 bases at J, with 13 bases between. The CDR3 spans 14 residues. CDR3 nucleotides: TGTGCCAGCAGCCAAGACAGAGCTAGAGGAGAGCAGTACTTC. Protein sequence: CASSQDRARGEQYF.

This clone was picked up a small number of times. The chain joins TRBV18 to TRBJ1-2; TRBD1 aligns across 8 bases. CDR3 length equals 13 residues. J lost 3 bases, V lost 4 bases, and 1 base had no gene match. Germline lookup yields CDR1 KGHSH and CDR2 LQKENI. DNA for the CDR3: TGTGCCAGCTCACAGGACAGGGACTATGGCTACACCTTC. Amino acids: CASSQDRDYGYTF.

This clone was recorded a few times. The CDR3 is CASSPGQGFNQPQHF. The CDR3 bases are TGTGCCAGCAGCCCAGGACAGGGCTTCAATCAGCCCCAGCATTTT. The chain carries TRBV7-6 and TRBJ1-5, with 8 bases that match TRBD1. Germline CDR1 reads SGHVS; CDR2 reads FNYEAQ. V was pared by 5 bases and J by 3 bases, with 6 bases of the junction left unmatched. The CDR3 is 15 amino acids.

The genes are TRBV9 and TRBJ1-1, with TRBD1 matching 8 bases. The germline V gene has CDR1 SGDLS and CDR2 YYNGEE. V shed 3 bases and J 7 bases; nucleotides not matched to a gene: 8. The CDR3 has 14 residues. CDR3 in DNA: TGTGCCAGCAGCGCGCGACAGGGGTTCGATGAAGCTTTCTTT. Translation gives CASSARQGFDEAFF.

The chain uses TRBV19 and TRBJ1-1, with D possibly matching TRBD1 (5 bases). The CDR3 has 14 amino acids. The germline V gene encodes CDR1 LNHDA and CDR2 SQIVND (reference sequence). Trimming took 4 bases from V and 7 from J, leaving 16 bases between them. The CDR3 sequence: CASSTPGRGFEAFF. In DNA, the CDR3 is TGTGCCAGTAGTACTCCAGGGCGGGGATTTGAAGCTTTCTTT.

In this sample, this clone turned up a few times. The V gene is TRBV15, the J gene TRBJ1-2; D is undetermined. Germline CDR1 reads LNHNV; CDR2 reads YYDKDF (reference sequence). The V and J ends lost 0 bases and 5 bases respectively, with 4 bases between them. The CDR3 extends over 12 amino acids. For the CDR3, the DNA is TGTGCCACCAGCAGAGATCGGTATGGCTACACCTTC. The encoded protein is CATSRDRYGYTF. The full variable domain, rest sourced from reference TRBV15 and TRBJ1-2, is DAMVIQNPRYQVTQFGKPVTLSCSQTLNHNVMYWYQQKSSQAPKLLFHYYDKDFNNEADTPDNFQSRRPNTSFCFLDIRSPGLGDTAMYLCATSRDRYGYTFGSGTRLTVV.

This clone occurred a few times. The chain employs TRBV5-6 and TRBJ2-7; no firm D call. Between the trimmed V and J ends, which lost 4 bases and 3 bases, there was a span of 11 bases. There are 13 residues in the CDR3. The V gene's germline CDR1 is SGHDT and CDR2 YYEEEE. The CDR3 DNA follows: TGTGCCAGCAGCCGCGCAGGAATCTACGAGCAGTACTTC. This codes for CASSRAGIYEQYF.

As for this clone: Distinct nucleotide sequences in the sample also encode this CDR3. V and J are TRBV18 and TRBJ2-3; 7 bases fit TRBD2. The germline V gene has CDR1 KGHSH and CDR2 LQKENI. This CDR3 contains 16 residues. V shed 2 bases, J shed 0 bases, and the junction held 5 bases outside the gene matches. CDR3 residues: CASSPKLAASTDTQYF. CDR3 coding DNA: TGTGCCAGCTCACCAAAGCTAGCGGCTAGCACAGATACGCAGTATTTT.

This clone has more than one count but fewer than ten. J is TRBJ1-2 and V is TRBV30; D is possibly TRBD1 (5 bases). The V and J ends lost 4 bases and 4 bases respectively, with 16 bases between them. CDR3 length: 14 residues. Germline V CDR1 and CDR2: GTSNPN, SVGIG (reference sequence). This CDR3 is CAWTAMGGTYGYTF. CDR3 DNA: TGTGCCTGGACCGCCATGGGGGGAACCTATGGCTACACCTTC.

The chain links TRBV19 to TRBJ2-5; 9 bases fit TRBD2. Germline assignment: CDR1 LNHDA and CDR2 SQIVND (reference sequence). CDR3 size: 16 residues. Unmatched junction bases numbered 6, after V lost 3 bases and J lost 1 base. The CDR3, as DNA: TGTGCCAGTAGTATTGCTGGCGGGGGGGCCCAAGAGACCCAGTACTTC. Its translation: CASSIAGGGAQETQYF.

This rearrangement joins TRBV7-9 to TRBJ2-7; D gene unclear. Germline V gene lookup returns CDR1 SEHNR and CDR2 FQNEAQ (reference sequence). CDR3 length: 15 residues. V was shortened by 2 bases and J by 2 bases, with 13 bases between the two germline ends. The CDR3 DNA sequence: TGTGCCAGCAGCTTATATGGCCCTTCCGCCTACGAGCAGTACTTC. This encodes CASSLYGPSAYEQYF.

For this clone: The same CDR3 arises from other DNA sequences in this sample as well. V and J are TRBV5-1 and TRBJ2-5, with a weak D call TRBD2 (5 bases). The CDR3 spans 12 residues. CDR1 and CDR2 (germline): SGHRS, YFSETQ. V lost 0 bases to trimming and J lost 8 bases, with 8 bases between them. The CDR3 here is CASSLAEETQYF. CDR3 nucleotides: TGCGCCAGCAGCTTGGCGGAGGAAACCCAGTACTTC.

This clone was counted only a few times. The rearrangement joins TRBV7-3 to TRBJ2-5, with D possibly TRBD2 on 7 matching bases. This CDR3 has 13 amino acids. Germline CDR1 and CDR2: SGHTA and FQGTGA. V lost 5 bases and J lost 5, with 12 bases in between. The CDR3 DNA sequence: TGTGCCAGCAGCCGCGGGGGCATCGAGACCCAGTACTTC. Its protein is CASSRGGIETQYF.

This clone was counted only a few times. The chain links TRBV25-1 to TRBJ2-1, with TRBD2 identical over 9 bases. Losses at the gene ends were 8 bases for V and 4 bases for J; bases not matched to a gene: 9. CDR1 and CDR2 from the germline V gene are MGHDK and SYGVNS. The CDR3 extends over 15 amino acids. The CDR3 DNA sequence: TGTGCCAGCTCTACGACTAGCGGCCCTTACAATGAGCAGTTCTTC. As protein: CASSTTSGPYNEQFF.

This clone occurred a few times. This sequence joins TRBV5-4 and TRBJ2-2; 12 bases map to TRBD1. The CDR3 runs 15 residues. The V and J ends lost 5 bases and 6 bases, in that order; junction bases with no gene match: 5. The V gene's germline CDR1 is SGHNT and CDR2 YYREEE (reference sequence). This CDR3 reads CASSTGQGASGELFF. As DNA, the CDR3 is TGTGCCAGCAGTACGGGACAGGGGGCCTCCGGGGAGCTGTTTTTT.